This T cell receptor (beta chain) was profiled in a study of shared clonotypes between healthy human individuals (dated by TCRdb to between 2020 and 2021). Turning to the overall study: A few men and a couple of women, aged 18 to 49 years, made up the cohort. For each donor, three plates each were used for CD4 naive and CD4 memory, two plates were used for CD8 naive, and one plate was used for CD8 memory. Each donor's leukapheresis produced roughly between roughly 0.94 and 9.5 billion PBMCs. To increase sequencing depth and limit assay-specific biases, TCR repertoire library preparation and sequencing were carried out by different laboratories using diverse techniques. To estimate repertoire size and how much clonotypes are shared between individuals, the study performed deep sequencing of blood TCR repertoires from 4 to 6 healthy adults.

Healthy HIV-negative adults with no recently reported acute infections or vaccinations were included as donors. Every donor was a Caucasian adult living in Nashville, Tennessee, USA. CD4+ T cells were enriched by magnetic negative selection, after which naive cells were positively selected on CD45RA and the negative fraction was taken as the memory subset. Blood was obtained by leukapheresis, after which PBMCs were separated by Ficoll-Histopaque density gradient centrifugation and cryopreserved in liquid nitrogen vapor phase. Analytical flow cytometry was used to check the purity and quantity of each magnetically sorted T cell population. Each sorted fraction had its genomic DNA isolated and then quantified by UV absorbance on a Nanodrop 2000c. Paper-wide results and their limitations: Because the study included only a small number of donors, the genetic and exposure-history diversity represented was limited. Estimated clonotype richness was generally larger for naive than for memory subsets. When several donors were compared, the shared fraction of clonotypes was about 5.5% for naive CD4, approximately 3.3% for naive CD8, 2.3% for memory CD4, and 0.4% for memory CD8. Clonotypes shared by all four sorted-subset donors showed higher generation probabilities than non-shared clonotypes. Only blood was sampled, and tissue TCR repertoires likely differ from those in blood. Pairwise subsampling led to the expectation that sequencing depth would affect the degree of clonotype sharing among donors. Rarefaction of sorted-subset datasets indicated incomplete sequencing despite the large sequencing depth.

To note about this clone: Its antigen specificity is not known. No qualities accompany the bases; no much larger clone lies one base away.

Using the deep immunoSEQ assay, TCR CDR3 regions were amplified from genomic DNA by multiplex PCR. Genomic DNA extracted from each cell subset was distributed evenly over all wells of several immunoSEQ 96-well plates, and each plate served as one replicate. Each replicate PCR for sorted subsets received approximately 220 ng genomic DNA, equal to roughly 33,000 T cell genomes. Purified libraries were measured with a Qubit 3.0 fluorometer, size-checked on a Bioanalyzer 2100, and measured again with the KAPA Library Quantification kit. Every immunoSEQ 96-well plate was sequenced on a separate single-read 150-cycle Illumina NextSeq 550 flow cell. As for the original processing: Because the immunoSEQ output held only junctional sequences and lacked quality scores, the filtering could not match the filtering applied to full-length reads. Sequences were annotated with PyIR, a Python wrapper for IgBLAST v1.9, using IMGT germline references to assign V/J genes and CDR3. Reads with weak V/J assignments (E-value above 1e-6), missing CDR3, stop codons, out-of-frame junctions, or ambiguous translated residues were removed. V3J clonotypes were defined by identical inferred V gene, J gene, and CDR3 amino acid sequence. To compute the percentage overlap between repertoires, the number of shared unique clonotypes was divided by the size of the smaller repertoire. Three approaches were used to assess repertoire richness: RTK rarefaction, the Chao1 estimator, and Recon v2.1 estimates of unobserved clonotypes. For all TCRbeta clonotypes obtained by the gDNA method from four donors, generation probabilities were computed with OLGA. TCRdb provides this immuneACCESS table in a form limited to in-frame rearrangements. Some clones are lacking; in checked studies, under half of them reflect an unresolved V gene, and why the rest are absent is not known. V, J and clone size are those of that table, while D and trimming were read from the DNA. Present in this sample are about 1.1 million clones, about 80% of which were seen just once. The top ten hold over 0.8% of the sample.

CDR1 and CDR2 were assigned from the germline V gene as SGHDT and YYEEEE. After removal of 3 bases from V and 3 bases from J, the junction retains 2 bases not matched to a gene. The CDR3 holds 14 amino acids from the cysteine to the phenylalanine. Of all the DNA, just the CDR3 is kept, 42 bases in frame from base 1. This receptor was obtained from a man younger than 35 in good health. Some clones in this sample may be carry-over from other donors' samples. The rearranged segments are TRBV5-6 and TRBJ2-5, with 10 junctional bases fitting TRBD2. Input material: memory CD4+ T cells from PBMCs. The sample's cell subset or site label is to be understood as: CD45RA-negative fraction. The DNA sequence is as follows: TGTGCCAGCAGCTACGGACTAGCGGAAGAGACCCAGTACTTC. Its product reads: CASSYGLAEETQYF.